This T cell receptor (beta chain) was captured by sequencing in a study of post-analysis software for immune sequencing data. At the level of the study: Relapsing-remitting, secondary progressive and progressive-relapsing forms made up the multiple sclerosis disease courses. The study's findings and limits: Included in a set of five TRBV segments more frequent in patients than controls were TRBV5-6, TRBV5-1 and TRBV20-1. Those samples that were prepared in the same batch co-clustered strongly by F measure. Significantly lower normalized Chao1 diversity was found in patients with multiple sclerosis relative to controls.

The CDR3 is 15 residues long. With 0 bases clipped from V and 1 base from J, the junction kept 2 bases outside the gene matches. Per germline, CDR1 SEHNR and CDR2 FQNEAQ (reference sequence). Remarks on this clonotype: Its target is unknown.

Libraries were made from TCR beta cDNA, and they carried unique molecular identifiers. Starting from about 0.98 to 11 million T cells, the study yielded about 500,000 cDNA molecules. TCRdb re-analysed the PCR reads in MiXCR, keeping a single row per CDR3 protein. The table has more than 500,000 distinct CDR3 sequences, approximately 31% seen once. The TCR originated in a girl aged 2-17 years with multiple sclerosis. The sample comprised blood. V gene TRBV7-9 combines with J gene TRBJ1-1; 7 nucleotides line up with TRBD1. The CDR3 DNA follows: TGTGCCAGCAGCTTAGCTAACAGGGGGAACACTGAAGCTTTCTTT. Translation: CASSLANRGNTEAFF.